This TCR beta chain was identified in a study of blood T cell repertoires in COVID-19. Looking at the study overall: Acute and convalescent COVID-19 specimens originated in the United States, Italy and Spain. From T cells, B-cell-depleted T cells, or PBMCs came the material, which was cDNA or gDNA.

V was pared by 5 bases and J by 7 bases, with 1 base of the junction left unmatched. The CDR3 consists of 12 residues. The germline V gene encodes CDR1 MDHEN and CDR2 SYDVKM. In the original workflow: Quantification of nucleated cells was approximated via reference gene primer amplification. Only in-frame clones appear in the TCRdb table, and some are missing; sequencing was by immunoSEQ multiplex PCR. V and J calls and clone size follow that table, whereas D and trimming were derived from the DNA. The data hold more than 150,000 clones, with 90% observed a single time. The receptor comes from a man aged 45 to 65 with acute or convalescent COVID-19. The J gene is TRBJ2-4, the V gene TRBV28; 8 positions match TRBD2. Source material: peripheral blood. CDR3 sequence: CASSRGGNIQYF. DNA of the CDR3: TGTGCCAGCAGTCGGGGGGGCAACATTCAGTACTTC.